This T cell receptor beta chain was recorded in a study of T-cell memory formation after mild COVID-19 (dated by TCRdb to the early 2020s). The study in broad terms: Most TCR sequence clusters were specific to one of the two donors. In a couple of donors, T-cell clones that expanded and contracted after mild COVID-19 were followed by sequencing TCRalpha and TCRbeta repertoires longitudinally. The cohort comprised two young, previously healthy adult volunteers, one female and one male.

V is pared back by 1 base and J by 2 bases, with 13 bases lying between the germline termini. The germline V gene (reference sequence) gives CDR1 as SEHNR and CDR2 as FQNEAQ. There are 16 amino acids in the CDR3, from cysteine to phenylalanine inclusive. Only the CDR3 region is kept as DNA, spanning 48 bases read in frame from base 1. General findings and caveats noted by the study authors: The study covered only a couple of mild cases, and larger cohorts including severe cases with pre-infection samples were considered necessary. Contracting CD4+ clones were found mainly in CM and EM memory subsets, while CD8+ clones were enriched in EMRA. Clones that contracted from day 15 to 85 showed balanced CD4/CD8 phenotypes, whereas a second wave of clones that expanded from day 15 to 37 leaned towards CD4+. SARS-CoV-2 specificity of the second-wave clones peaking on day 37 was not confirmed. The detection of some responding clones in pre-infection memory suggests that pre-existing cross-reactive memory T cells joined the SARS-CoV-2 response.

Ficoll-Paque density gradient centrifugation was used to isolate PBMCs. TCRdb names Illumina NovaSeq 6000 as the instrument used. TCRalpha and TCRbeta cDNA libraries were constructed by 5'RACE with constant-segment primers, with sample barcodes and unique molecular identifiers being introduced. RNA was extracted from every sample with Trizol reagent. Amplification of the libraries took two PCR steps, and the second step added a second sample barcode plus Illumina TruSeq adapters. The libraries were sequenced on an Illumina NovaSeq using 2 x 150 bp paired-end reads. The original pipeline was this. The reads were demultiplexed and collapsed into UMI-guided consensus sequences using migec v1.2.7. Using mixcr v2.1.11, UMI consensuses were aligned to TRA and TRB V and J templates and then assembled into clonotypes. A clonotype was counted as expanded or contracted only if both edgeR and NoisET called the change significant, with noise models trained on biological replicates. For edgeR calls, the thresholds were a false discovery rate-adjusted p below 0.01 and a log2 fold-change of 1. As an exploratory analysis of dynamics, PCA with hierarchical clustering was applied to max-normalized trajectories of the 1000 most abundant clonotypes. Separately sequenced CD4+ and CD8+ repertoires were used to assign a CD4 or CD8 phenotype to each responding clone. The public reads were run again by TCRdb, first through fastp at Q25 and then through MiXCR, and only productive beta chains were kept. Rows matching on CDR3 protein sequence are summarized as one entry with the most common DNA and genes. The V and J calls and clone size come from TCRdb's table, not from the authors' own analysis. For this sample there are about 270,000 distinct CDR3 sequences; about 20% appear just once. More than 20% of the sample rests with the top ten.

Only a few counts were recorded for this clonotype. Its recognized antigen is unknown. Base qualities are not recorded, but no much larger clone differs from it by a single base. Here the chain combines TRBV7-9 and TRBJ2-3; the best D guess is TRBD2, with 5 bases matching. The specimen sequenced was PBMCs or a T cell subset sorted from them (not recorded which). The sequence came from a young man who had mild COVID-19 (a few samples of this study predate the infection). The sample titles of this study are shuffled in the database, so cell type and time point are left out; the donor was told from shared clones. The CDR3 reads as follows: CASSLVPTSFTDTQYF. The DNA sequence is as follows: TGTGCCAGCAGCTTAGTCCCCACTAGTTTCACAGATACGCAGTATTTT.